The TCR beta chain under discussion was sequenced for a study of shared clonotypes between healthy human individuals. Method: immunoSEQ multiplex PCR; TCRdb's copy keeps in-frame clones and lacks some. The sample carries 640,000 or so clones, around 72% recorded once. The V and J ends lost 5 bases and 4 bases respectively, with 14 bases between them. Germline V gives CDR1 SQVTM, CDR2 ANQGSEA. This CDR3 contains 13 residues. The clonotype was recovered from a woman in her thirties in good health. The source material was memory CD4+ T cells sorted from blood. Subset of the sample: CD45RA-negative fraction. The chain is built from TRBV29-1 and TRBJ2-5, with a weak D call TRBD2 (7 bases). The CDR3 bases are TGCAGCGTTCAGCCGGGGGGCAGAGAGACCCAGTACTTC. It codes for CSVQPGGRETQYF.